One sample yielded the 25 T cell receptor beta chains listed below, sequenced in a study of post-analysis software for immune sequencing data. Unique molecular identifiers were present in the TCR beta cDNA libraries. MiXCR was run by TCRdb on the PCR reads, yielding one entry per CDR3 protein. The repertoire has around 260,000 distinct CDR3 sequences, 36% of them found once; the top ten carry 4.5% to 5.5%. Their antigens are not known. Regarding the study as a whole: Five TRBV segments, including TRBV5-6, TRBV5-1 and TRBV20-1, were more frequent in patients than controls.

Sequenced material: blood. The receptors were gathered from a girl aged 5-17 years with multiple sclerosis.

The chain combines TRBV6-1 with TRBJ2-7; tentative D call: TRBD2 (6 bases). The germline gives CDR1 MNHNS, CDR2 SASEGT. CDR3 length equals 11 residues. Trimming took 8 bases from V and 5 from J, leaving 10 bases between them. The CDR3 spells CASEEGHEQYF. The CDR3 DNA is TGTGCCAGCGAGGAGGGCCACGAGCAGTACTTC.

The genes are TRBV7-9 and TRBJ1-1, with a tentative D call TRBD1 (5 bases). Germline-derived CDR1 and CDR2 are SEHNR and FQNEAQ (reference sequence). With 1 base removed from V and 4 bases from J, the gap between germline ends came to 13 bases. CDR3 length: 15 residues. The CDR3, as DNA: TGTGCCAGCAGCTTAGTGGGGGGAGTTTCCACTGAAGCTTTCTTT. It is translated as CASSLVGGVSTEAFF.

V gene TRBV12-3 or TRBV12-4 combines with J gene TRBJ1-2; D ambiguous. There are 13 residues in the CDR3. Trimming left V 7 bases short and J 3 bases short, with 12 bases between. CDR3 sequence (DNA): TGTGCCAGCACCCGGGTAGGAGACTATGGCTACACCTTC. This encodes CASTRVGDYGYTF.

This clonotype was seen ten or more times. This chain connects TRBV7-9 to TRBJ1-2, with D uncertain. This CDR3 spans 14 amino acids. Germline V gene data show CDR1 as SEHNR and CDR2 as FQNEAQ (reference sequence). Trimming cost V 1 base and J 2 bases, with 8 bases left between them. The CDR3, as DNA: TGTGCCAGCAGCTTAGAAAAGCAGAACTATGGCTACACCTTC. Translating gives CASSLEKQNYGYTF.

V usage is TRBV20-1 and J usage is TRBJ2-7; 7 bases agree with TRBD1. This CDR3 region has 12 residues. The germline V gene encodes CDR1 DFQATT and CDR2 SNEGSKA (reference sequence). V lost 7 bases and J lost 0; bases outside the gene matches: 3. In nucleotides, the CDR3 is TGCAGTGTGAAGGGGGCCTCCTACGAGCAGTACTTC. This codes for CSVKGASYEQYF.

At least ten counts were recorded for this clonotype. The V call is TRBV5-1, the J call TRBJ2-1; 14 bases match TRBD2. The length of the CDR3 is 18 residues. Trimming cost V 4 bases and J 0 bases; bases outside gene matches: 6. Per germline, CDR1 SGHRS and CDR2 YFSETQ. Here the CDR3 reads CASSSGTSGGRSYNEQFF. In nucleotides, the CDR3 is TGCGCCAGCAGCAGTGGGACTAGCGGGGGCCGCTCCTACAATGAGCAGTTCTTC.

This chain joins TRBV6-5 and TRBJ2-1; D possibly corresponds to TRBD2 (5 bases). V was shortened by 0 bases and J by 13 bases, with 10 bases between the two germline ends. The CDR3 length is 12 residues. Germline V gene lookup returns CDR1 MNHEY and CDR2 SVGAGI. The CDR3 DNA reads TGTGCCAGCAGTTACTCAAGGGAGACCCAGTTCTTC. Protein: CASSYSRETQFF.

Remarks on this clonotype: One base away lies a much larger clone, so this may be a sequencing read error. V usage is TRBV6-5 and J usage is TRBJ1-2, with a weak D call TRBD1 (5 bases). This CDR3 is built from 12 residues. Trimming took 6 bases from V and 7 from J, leaving 12 bases between them. Germline values: CDR1 MNHEY, CDR2 SVGAGI. The DNA of the CDR3 is TGTGCCAGCAGGGGGACTGTCTGTGGCTACACCTTC. It codes for CASRGTVCGYTF.

A remark on this clonotype: Possible read error: a much larger clone is one base away. V usage is TRBV12-3 or TRBV12-4 and J usage is TRBJ1-4; 8 bases fit TRBD1. V lost 6 bases, J lost 4 bases, and 4 bases stayed unmatched. The CDR3 spans 14 residues. The CDR3 loop reads CASRPGQVNEKLFF. The CDR3 nucleotides are TGTGCCAGCAGGCCGGGACAGGTTAATGAAAAACTGTTTTTT.

Remarks on this clonotype: This could be a read error, since a much larger clone is one nucleotide away. The CDR3 region is CASSLGGTGHEKRFF. The CDR3 nucleotides read TGTGCCAGCAGCTTAGGCGGGACAGGACATGAAAAACGGTTTTTT. The chain joins TRBV7-9 to TRBJ1-4, with 8 bases identical to TRBD1. The CDR3 spans 15 residues. Germline assignment: CDR1 SEHNR and CDR2 FQNEAQ (reference sequence).

The chain couples TRBV5-1 to TRBJ2-1, with 14 bases matching TRBD2. The V and J ends lost 0 bases and 6 bases, in that order; junction bases with no gene match: 2. The CDR3 sequence is 16 residues long. Germline CDR1 is SGHRS and CDR2 is YFSETQ. The CDR3 sequence is CASSLVGTSGSNEQFF. The CDR3 DNA is TGCGCCAGCAGCTTGGTCGGGACTAGCGGGAGCAATGAGCAGTTCTTC.

In this sample, this clonotype turned up many times. The chain links TRBV12-3 or TRBV12-4 to TRBJ1-4; TRBD1 is a possible D gene (5 bases). This CDR3 contains 14 residues. The V gene lost 7 bases and the J gene lost 8 bases, with 17 bases spanning the gap. The CDR3 region has the DNA TGTGCCAGCATGTCCCGGCCGGGGCGCGAAAAACTGTTTTTT. Its translation is CASMSRPGREKLFF.

This clonotype was seen many times. V is TRBV20-1 and J is TRBJ1-2; D is ambiguous. The germline gives CDR1 DFQATT, CDR2 SNEGSKA (reference sequence). This CDR3 spans 12 amino acids. V was trimmed by 2 bases and J by 7 bases, leaving 11 bases between them. The CDR3 sequence: CSARSVVSGYTF. The CDR3 coding sequence is TGCAGTGCTAGAAGCGTGGTTAGTGGCTACACCTTC.

This clonotype was recorded at least ten times. This sequence joins TRBV7-9 and TRBJ2-3, with 10 bases fitting TRBD1. V dropped 2 bases and J dropped 6; count of bases not matched to a gene: 8. The CDR3 is made up of 16 amino acids. The germline gives CDR1 SEHNR, CDR2 FQNEAQ (reference sequence). This chain's CDR3 is CASSLPRQGAPDTQYF. CDR3 DNA: TGTGCCAGCAGCTTACCCAGACAGGGGGCACCCGATACGCAGTATTTT.

This clonotype came up many times. The chain joins TRBV7-9 to TRBJ2-3, with D possibly being TRBD2 (6 bases). Germline V gene lookup returns CDR1 SEHNR and CDR2 FQNEAQ (reference sequence). There are 13 residues in the CDR3. V was shortened by 5 bases and J by 6 bases, with 12 bases between the two germline ends. The CDR3 coding sequence is TGTGCCAGCAGCCCGGAGGGTTCCGATACGCAGTATTTT. Protein product: CASSPEGSDTQYF. The full variable domain, its missing parts supplied by reference TRBV7-9 and TRBJ2-3, is DTGVSQNPRHKITKRGQNVTFRCDPISEHNRLYWYRQTLGQGPEFLTYFQNEAQLEKSRLLSDRFSAERPKGSFSTLEIQRTEQGDSAMYLCASSPEGSDTQYFGPGTRLTVL.

This chain links TRBV12-3 or TRBV12-4 with TRBJ2-2; D unresolved. Trimming left V 2 bases short and J 3 bases short, with 10 bases between. This CDR3 region has 15 residues. The DNA for the CDR3 is TGTGCCAGCAGTTTAACAACCAGTTACACCGGGGAGCTGTTTTTT. Amino acid sequence: CASSLTTSYTGELFF.

The chain has TRBV7-6 and TRBJ2-4; D call uncertain. This CDR3 spans 14 amino acids. Trimming left V 2 bases short and J 13 bases short, with 18 bases between. Germline values: CDR1 SGHVS, CDR2 FNYEAQ. CDR3 protein: CASSLSGVLGEQYF. In DNA form, the CDR3 reads TGTGCCAGCAGCTTAAGTGGGGTGCTTGGAGAGCAGTACTTC.

This clonotype was seen at least ten times. The J gene is TRBJ2-5, the V gene TRBV7-8; D is possibly TRBD1 or TRBD2 (6 bases each). Germline CDR1 is SGHVS and CDR2 is FQNEAQ. The germline V and J ends were trimmed by 8 bases and 3 bases, with 19 bases remaining between them. The CDR3 spans 15 residues. CDR3 coding DNA: TGTGCCAGCCGGAGGGCAGGGGCCCCGAAAGAGACCCAGTACTTC. Translation: CASRRAGAPKETQYF.

A remark on this clonotype: A much larger clone is a single base away; this may be a read error. This rearrangement joins TRBV6-2 or TRBV6-3 to TRBJ2-3; D is possibly TRBD2 (5 bases). Germline assignment: CDR1 MNHEY and CDR2 SVGEGT. V was clipped by 0 bases and J by 0 bases, with 7 bases between them. The CDR3 is 15 amino acids. CDR3 loop: CASSYSEASTDTQYF. As DNA, the CDR3 is TGTGCCAGCAGTTACTCGGAGGCCAGCACAGATACGCAGTATTTT.

With respect to this clonotype: One end of the junction does not line up with germline, which may come from a read error. The chain couples TRBV15 to TRBJ2-3; TRBD2 matches at 10 bases. This CDR3 region has 17 residues. Germline V gene data show CDR1 as LNHNV and CDR2 as YYDKDF (reference sequence). This CDR3 is CATRRDRQREGTDTQYF. The DNA for the CDR3 is TGTGCCACCCGCAGAGATCGACAGCGGGAGGGGACAGATACGCAGTATTTT. The whole variable domain, remainder taken from reference TRBV15 and TRBJ2-3, is DAMVIQNPRYQVTQFGKPVTLSCSQTLNHNVMYWYQQKSSQAPKLLFHYYDKDFNNEADTPDNFQSRRPNTSFCFLDIRSPGLGDTAMYLCATRRDRQREGTDTQYFGPGTRLTVL.

This clonotype has a count of ten or more. This chain uses TRBV25-1 with TRBJ1-1; no firm D call. Trimming removed 7 bases at V and 1 base at J, with 13 bases between. Germline loops: CDR1 MGHDK, CDR2 SYGVNS. This CDR3 contains 14 residues. CDR3 sequence (DNA): TGTGCCAGCACCTCTCCGGCGGCGAACACTGAAGCTTTCTTT. Its protein is CASTSPAANTEAFF. Looking up the rest from reference TRBV25-1 and TRBJ1-1 gives the full variable domain: EADIYQTPRYLVIGTGKKITLECSQTMGHDKMYWYQQDPGMELHLIHYSYGVNSTEKGDLSSESTVSRIRTEHFPLTLESARPSHTSQYLCASTSPAANTEAFFGQGTRLTVV.

This clonotype was picked up many times. This chain connects TRBV28 to TRBJ1-2; the D is unclear. The V gene lost 2 bases and the J gene lost 2 bases, with 6 bases spanning the gap. The CDR3 has 13 amino acids. Germline CDR1 MDHEN, CDR2 SYDVKM. Written as DNA, the CDR3 is TGTGCCAGCAGTTTACGGTTCAACTATGGCTACACCTTC. Translating gives CASSLRFNYGYTF.

V and J are TRBV5-1 and TRBJ1-4; weak D call: TRBD1 (6 bases). V was pared by 1 base and J by 7 bases, with 14 bases between. The CDR3 contains 15 residues. Germline V CDR1 and CDR2: SGHRS, YFSETQ. CDR3 loop: CASSLSNRATEKLFF. The CDR3 DNA reads as TGCGCCAGCAGCTTGTCGAACAGGGCGACTGAAAAACTGTTTTTT.

CDR3 bases: TGTGCCAGCACCCCCGGGACTAGCGGGGTCCCTGGGGCCAACGTCCTGACTTTC. This gives the protein CASTPGTSGVPGANVLTF. This chain links TRBV2 with TRBJ2-6, with TRBD2 identical over 13 bases. The V segment lost 7 bases and the J segment 2 bases; nucleotides outside the gene matches: 8. This CDR3 contains 18 residues. Germline CDR1 reads SNHLY; CDR2 reads FYNNEI. Full variable domain (outside the CDR3, taken from reference TRBV2 and TRBJ2-6): EPEVTQTPSHQVTQMGQEVILRCVPISNHLYFYWYRQILGQKVEFLVSFYNNEISEKSEIFDDQFSVERPDGSNFTLKIRSTKLEDSAMYFCASTPGTSGVPGANVLTFGAGSRLTVL.

The chain links TRBV28 to TRBJ1-2; TRBD1 matches at 8 bases. Trimming at V came to 7 bases and at J to 3 bases, leaving 16 bases not matched to a gene. Germline lookup yields CDR1 MDHEN and CDR2 SYDVKM. There are 17 residues in the CDR3. The CDR3 region is CASTSAGPQGGDYGYTF. As DNA, the CDR3 is TGTGCCAGCACTTCAGCGGGGCCACAGGGGGGGGACTATGGCTACACCTTC.